The T cell receptor (beta chain) described here comes from a study of OX40 agonist ivuxolimab in advanced cancers. The method was immunoSEQ multiplex PCR; TCRdb's version includes in-frame clones alone and lacks a portion of them. The sample carries about 55,000 clones, approximately 84% recorded once. This clone appeared once. V was trimmed by 3 bases and J by 1 base, leaving 9 bases between them. Germline lookup yields CDR1 SGHTA and CDR2 FQGNSA. The length of the CDR3 is 14 residues. The V and J genes are TRBV7-2 and TRBJ1-2; tentatively, D is TRBD1 (5 bases). The source material was CD4+ or CD8+ T cells sorted from blood, sampled in a trial of the OX40 agonist ivuxolimab. The source is an adult with an advanced solid tumor such as melanoma, head and neck, liver or kidney cancer. This chain's CDR3 is CASSLEGNNYGYTF. As DNA, the CDR3 is TGTGCCAGCAGCTTGGAGGGGAATAACTATGGCTACACCTTC.